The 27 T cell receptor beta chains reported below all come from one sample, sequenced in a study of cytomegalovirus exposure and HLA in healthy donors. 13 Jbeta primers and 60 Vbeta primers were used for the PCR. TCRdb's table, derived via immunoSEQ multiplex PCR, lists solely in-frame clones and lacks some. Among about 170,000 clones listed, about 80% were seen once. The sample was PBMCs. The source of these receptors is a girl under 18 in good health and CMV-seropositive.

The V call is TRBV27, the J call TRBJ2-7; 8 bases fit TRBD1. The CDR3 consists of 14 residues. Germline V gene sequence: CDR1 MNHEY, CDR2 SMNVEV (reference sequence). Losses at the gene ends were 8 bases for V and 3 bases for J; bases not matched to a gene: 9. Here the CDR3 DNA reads TGTGCCAGCGGCGGCAGGACAGGGAACTACGAGCAGTACTTC. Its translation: CASGGRTGNYEQYF.

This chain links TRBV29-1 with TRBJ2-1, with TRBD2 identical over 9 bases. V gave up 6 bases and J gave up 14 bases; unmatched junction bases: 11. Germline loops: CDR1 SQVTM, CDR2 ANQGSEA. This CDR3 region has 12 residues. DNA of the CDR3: TGCAGCGTCTCCGGGGCGGGAGGGCTCAAGTTCTTC. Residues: CSVSGAGGLKFF.

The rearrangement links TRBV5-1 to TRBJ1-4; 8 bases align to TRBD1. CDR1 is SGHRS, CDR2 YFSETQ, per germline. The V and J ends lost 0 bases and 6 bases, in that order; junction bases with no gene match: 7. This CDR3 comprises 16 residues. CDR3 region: CASSLGGGTGDEKLFF. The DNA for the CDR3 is TGCGCCAGCAGCTTGGGAGGGGGGACAGGCGATGAAAAACTGTTTTTT.

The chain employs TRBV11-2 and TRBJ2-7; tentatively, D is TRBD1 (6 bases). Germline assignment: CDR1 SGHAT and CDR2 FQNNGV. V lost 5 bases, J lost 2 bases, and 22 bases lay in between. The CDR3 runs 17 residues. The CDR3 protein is CASSPRRGRGPTYEQYF. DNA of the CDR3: TGTGCCAGCAGCCCTCGCCGGGGCAGGGGACCGACCTACGAGCAGTACTTC.

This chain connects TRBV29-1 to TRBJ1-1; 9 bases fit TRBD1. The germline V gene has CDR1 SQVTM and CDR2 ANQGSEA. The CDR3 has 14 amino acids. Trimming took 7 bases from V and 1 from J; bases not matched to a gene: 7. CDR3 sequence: CSAHPGQGNTEAFF. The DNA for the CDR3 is TGCAGCGCCCACCCGGGACAGGGGAACACTGAAGCTTTCTTT.

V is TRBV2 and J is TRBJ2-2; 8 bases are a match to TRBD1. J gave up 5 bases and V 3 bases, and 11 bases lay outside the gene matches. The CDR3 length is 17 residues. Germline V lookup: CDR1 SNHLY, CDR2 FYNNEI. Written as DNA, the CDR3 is TGTGCCAGCAGTGACCTCAGACAGGGGTTGGGAACCGGGGAGCTGTTTTTT. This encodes CASSDLRQGLGTGELFF. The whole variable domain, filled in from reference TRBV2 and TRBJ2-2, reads EPEVTQTPSHQVTQMGQEVILRCVPISNHLYFYWYRQILGQKVEFLVSFYNNEISEKSEIFDDQFSVERPDGSNFTLKIRSTKLEDSAMYFCASSDLRQGLGTGELFFGEGSRLTVL.

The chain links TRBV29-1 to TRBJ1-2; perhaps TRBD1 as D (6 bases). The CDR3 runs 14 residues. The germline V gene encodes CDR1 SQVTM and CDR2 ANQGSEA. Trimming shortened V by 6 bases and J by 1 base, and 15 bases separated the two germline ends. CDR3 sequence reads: CSVEPTDSNYGYTF. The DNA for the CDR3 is TGCAGCGTCGAGCCTACGGACAGTAACTATGGCTACACCTTC.

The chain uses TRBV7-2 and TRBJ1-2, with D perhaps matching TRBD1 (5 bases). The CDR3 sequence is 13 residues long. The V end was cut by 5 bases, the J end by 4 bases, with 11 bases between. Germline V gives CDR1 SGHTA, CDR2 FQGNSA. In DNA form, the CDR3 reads TGTGCCAGCAGCGTCGACAGCCTCTATGGCTACACCTTC. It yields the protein CASSVDSLYGYTF.

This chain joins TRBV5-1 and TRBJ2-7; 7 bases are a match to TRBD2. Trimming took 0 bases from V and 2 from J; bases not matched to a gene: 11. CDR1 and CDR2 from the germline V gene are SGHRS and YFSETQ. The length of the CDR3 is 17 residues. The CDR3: CASSLARGEGRAYEQYF. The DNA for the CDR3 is TGCGCCAGCAGCTTGGCCCGTGGTGAAGGGAGGGCCTACGAGCAGTACTTC.

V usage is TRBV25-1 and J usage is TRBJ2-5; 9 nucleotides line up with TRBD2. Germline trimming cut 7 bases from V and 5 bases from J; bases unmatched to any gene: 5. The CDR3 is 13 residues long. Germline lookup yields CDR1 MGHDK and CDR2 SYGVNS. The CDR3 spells CASTAGGRETQYF. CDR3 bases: TGTGCCAGCACTGCGGGGGGGCGTGAGACCCAGTACTTC.

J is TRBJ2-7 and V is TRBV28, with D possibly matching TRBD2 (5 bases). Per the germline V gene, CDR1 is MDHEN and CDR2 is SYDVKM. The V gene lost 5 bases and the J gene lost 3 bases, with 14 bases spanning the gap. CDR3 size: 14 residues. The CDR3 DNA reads TGTGCCAGCAGTGGCCCGGCAGGAGGCTACGAGCAGTACTTC. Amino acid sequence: CASSGPAGGYEQYF.

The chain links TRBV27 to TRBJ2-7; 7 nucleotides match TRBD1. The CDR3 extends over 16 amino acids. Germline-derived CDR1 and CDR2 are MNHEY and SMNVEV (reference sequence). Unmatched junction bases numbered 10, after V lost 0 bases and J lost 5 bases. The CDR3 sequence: CASSLSSPGQNHEQYF. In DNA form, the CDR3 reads TGTGCCAGCAGTTTATCCTCCCCGGGACAGAACCACGAGCAGTACTTC.

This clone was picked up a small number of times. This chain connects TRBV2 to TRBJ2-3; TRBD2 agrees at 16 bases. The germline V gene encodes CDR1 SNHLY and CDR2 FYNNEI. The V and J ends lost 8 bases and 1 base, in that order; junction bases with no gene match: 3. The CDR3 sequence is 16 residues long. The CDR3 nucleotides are TGTGCCAGCTCCGGGACTAGCGGGGGGGGCACAGATACGCAGTATTTT. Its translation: CASSGTSGGGTDTQYF.

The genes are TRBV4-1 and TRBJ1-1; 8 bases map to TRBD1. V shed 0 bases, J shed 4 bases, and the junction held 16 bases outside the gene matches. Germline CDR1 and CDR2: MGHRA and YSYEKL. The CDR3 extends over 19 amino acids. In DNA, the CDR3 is TGCGCCAGCAGCCAAGATCAGTCTCGGCAGGGGGCTGGGGGCACTGAAGCTTTCTTT. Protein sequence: CASSQDQSRQGAGGTEAFF.

The CDR3 coding sequence is TGTGCCAGTAGTAAAACCGTACTAGCGGGGCAAGAGACCCAGTACTTC. The encoded protein is CASSKTVLAGQETQYF. V usage is TRBV19 and J usage is TRBJ2-5, with 10 bases that match TRBD2. The CDR3 is 16 amino acids. With 4 bases clipped from V and 2 bases from J, the junction kept 7 bases outside the gene matches. From germline, CDR1 is LNHDA and CDR2 SQIVND (reference sequence).

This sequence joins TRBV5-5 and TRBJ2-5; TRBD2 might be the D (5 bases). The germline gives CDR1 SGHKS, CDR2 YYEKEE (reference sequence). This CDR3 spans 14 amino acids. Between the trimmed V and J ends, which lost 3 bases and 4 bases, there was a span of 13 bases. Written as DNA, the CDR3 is TGTGCCAGCAGCTATGAGGGCCCCAGAGAGACCCAGTACTTC. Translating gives CASSYEGPRETQYF.

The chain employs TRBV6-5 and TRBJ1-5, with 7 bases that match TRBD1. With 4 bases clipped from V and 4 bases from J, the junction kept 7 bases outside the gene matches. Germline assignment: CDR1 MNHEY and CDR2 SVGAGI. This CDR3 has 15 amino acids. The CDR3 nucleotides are TGTGCCAGCAGTTCGACAGGGCCGTGGAATCAGCCCCAGCATTTT. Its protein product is CASSSTGPWNQPQHF.

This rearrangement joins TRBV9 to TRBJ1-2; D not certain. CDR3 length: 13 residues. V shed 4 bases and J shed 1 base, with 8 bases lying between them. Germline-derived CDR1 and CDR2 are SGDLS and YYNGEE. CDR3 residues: CASSPDLNYGYTF. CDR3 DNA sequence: TGTGCCAGCAGCCCAGATCTTAACTATGGCTACACCTTC.

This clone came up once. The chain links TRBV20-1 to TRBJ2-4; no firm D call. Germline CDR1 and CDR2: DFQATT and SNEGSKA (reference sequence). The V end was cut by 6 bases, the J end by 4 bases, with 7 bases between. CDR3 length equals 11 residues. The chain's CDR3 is CSAQNKNIQYF. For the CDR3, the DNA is TGCAGTGCCCAGAATAAAAACATTCAGTACTTC.

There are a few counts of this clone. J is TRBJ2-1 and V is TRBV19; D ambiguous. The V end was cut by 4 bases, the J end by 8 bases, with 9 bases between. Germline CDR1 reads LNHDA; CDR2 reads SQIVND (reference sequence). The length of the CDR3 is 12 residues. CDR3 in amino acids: CASSKLADEQFF. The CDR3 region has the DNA TGTGCCAGTAGTAAGCTCGCCGATGAGCAGTTCTTC.

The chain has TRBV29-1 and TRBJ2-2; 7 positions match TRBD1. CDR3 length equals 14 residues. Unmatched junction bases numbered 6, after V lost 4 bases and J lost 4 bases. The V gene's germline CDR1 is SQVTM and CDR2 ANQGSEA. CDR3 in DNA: TGCAGCGTTGTTGACAGGGAAAGCACCGGGGAGCTGTTTTTT. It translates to CSVVDRESTGELFF.

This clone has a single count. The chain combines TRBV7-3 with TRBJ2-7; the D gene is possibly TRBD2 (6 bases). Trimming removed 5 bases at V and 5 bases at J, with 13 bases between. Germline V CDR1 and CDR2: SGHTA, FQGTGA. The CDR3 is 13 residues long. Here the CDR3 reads CASSPQRLDEQYF. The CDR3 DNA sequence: TGTGCCAGCAGCCCACAGCGACTAGACGAGCAGTACTTC.

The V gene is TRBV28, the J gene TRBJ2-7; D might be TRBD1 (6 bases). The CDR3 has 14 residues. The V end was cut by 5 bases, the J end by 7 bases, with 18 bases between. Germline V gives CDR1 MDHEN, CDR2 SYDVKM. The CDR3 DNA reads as TGTGCCAGCAGTACAACCAGGGGTATCAGGGAGCAGTACTTC. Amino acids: CASSTTRGIREQYF.

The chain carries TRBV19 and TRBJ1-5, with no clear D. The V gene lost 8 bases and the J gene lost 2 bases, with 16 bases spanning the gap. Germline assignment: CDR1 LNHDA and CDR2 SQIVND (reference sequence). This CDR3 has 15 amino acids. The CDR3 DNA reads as TGTGCCAGTGAGCCCCGGGGTTTGGGCAATCAGCCCCAGCATTTT. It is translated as CASEPRGLGNQPQHF.

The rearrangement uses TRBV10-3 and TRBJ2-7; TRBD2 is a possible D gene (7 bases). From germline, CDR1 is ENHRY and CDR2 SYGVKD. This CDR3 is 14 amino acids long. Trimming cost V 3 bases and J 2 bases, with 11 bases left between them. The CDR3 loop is CAISEGGGTYEQYF. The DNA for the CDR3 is TGTGCCATCAGTGAAGGGGGGGGCACCTACGAGCAGTACTTC.

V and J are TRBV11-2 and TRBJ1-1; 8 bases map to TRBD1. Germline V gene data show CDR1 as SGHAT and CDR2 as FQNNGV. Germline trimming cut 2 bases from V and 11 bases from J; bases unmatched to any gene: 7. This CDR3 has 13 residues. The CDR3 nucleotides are TGTGCCAGCAGCTTACCCAGGACAGGGCGCGCTTTCTTT. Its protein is CASSLPRTGRAFF.

Here the CDR3 DNA reads TGTGCCATCGTGAACACCTACAATGAGCAGTTCTTC. Protein sequence: CAIVNTYNEQFF. This chain links TRBV28 with TRBJ2-1; D gene ambiguous. V gave up 10 bases and J gave up 2 bases, with 9 bases separating them. This CDR3 contains 12 residues. Germline values: CDR1 MDHEN, CDR2 SYDVKM.